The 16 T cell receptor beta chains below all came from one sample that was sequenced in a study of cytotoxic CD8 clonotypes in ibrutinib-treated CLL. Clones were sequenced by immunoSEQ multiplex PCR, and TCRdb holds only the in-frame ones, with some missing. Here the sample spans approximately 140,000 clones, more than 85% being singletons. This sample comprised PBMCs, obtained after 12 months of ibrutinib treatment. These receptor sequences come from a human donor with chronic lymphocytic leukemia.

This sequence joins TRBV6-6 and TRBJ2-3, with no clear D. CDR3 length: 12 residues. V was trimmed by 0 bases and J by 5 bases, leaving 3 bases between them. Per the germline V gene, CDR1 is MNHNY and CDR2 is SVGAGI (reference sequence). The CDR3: CASSYSRDTQYF. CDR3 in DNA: TGTGCCAGCAGTTACTCGAGAGATACGCAGTATTTT.

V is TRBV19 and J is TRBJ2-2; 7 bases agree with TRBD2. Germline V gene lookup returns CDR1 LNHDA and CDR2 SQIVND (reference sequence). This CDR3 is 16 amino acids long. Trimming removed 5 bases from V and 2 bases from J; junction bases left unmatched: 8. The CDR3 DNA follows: TGTGCCAGTAGTCCAGATCGGGGGGTAAACACCGGGGAGCTGTTTTTT. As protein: CASSPDRGVNTGELFF.

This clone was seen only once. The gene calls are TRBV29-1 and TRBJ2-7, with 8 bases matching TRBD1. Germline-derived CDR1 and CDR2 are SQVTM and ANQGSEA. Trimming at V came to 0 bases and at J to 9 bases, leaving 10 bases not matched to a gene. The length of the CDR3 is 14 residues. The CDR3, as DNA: TGCAGCGTTGAAGATACTGACAGGGGTTTGGTGCAGTACTTC. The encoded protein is CSVEDTDRGLVQYF.

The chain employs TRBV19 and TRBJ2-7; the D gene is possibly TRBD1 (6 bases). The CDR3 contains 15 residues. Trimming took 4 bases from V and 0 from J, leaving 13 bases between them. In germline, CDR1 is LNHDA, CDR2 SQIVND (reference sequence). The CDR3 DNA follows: TGTGCCAGTAGTAGAACAGGACAGAGCTCCTACGAGCAGTACTTC. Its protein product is CASSRTGQSSYEQYF.

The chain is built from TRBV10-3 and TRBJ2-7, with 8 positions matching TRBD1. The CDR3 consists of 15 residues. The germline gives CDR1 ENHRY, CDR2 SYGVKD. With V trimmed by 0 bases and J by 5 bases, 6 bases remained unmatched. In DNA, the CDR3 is TGTGCCATCAGTGAGTCCGGGACAGGTCTCGACGAGCAGTACTTC. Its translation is CAISESGTGLDEQYF.

CDR3 sequence (DNA): TGTGCCAGCGGACTAGCGGGAACCGGGGAGCTGTTTTTT. The encoded protein is CASGLAGTGELFF. The rearrangement joins TRBV9 to TRBJ2-2, with 12 bases lining up with TRBD2. CDR3 length: 13 amino acids. Germline CDR1 reads SGDLS; CDR2 reads YYNGEE. The ends lost 7 bases at V and 5 bases at J; junction bases unmatched: 0.

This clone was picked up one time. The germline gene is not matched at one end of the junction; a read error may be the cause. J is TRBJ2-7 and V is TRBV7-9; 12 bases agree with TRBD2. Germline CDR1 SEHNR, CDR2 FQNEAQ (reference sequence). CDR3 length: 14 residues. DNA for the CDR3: TGTGCCAGCAGCCTAGCGGGAGGGCCGAAAGAGCAGTACTTC. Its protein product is CASSLAGGPKEQYF.

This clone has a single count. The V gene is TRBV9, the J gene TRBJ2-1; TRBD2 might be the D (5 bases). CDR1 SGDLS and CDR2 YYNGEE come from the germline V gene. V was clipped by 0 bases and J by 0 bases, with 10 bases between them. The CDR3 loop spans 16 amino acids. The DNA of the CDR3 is TGTGCCAGCAGCGTAGCGGTCAGCGGCTCCTACAATGAGCAGTTCTTC. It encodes CASSVAVSGSYNEQFF.

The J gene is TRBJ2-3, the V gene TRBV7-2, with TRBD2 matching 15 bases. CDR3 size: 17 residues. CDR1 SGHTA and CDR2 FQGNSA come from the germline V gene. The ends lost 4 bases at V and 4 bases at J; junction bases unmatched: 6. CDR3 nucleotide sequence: TGTGCCAGCAGCTGGACTAGCGGGAGGGGTGGATCAGATACGCAGTATTTT. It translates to CASSWTSGRGGSDTQYF.

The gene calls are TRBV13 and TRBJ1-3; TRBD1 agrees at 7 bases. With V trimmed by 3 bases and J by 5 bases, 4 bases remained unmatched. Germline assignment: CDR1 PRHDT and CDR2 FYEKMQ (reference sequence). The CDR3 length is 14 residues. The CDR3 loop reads CASSFQGVRNTIYF. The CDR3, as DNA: TGTGCCAGCAGCTTCCAGGGGGTTCGAAACACCATATATTTT.

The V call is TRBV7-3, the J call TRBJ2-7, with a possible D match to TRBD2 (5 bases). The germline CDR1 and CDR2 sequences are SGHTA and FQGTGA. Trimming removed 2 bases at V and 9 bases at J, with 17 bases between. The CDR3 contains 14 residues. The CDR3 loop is CASSLSLDSGGQYF. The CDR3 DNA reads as TGTGCCAGCAGCTTATCCTTGGACTCCGGAGGGCAGTACTTC.

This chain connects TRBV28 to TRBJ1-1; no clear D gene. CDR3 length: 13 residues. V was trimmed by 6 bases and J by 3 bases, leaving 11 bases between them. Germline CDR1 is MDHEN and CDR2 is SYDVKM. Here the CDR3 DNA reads TGTGCCAGCAGCCCAAACACCTACACTGAAGCTTTCTTT. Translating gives CASSPNTYTEAFF.

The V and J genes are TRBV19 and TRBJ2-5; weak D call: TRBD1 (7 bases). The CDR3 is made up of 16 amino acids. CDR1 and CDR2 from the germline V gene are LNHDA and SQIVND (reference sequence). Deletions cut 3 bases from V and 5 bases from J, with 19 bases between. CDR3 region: CASSMKSGGIWETQYF. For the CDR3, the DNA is TGTGCCAGTAGTATGAAGTCAGGGGGGATTTGGGAGACCCAGTACTTC.

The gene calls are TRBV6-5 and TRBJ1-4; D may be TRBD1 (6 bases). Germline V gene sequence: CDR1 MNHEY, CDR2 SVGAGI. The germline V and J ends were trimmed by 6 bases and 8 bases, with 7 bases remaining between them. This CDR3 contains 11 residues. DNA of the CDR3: TGTGCCAGCAGGGGGGCCGAAAAACTGTTTTTT. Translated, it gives CASRGAEKLFF.

The DNA of the CDR3 is TGTGCCAGCAGCCAAGGGACGGTCTATGGCTACACCTTC. Translation: CASSQGTVYGYTF. V usage is TRBV5-6 and J usage is TRBJ1-2; D is possibly TRBD1 (5 bases). Deletions cut 4 bases from V and 4 bases from J, with 11 bases between. Germline V gene data show CDR1 as SGHDT and CDR2 as YYEEEE. The CDR3 is made up of 13 amino acids.

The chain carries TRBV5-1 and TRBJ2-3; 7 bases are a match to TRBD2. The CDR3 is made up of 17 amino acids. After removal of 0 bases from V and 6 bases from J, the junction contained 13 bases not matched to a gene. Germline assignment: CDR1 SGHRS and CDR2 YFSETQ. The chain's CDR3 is CASSLEASGELDDTQYF. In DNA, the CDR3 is TGCGCCAGCAGCTTGGAGGCTAGCGGCGAGCTGGATGATACGCAGTATTTT.